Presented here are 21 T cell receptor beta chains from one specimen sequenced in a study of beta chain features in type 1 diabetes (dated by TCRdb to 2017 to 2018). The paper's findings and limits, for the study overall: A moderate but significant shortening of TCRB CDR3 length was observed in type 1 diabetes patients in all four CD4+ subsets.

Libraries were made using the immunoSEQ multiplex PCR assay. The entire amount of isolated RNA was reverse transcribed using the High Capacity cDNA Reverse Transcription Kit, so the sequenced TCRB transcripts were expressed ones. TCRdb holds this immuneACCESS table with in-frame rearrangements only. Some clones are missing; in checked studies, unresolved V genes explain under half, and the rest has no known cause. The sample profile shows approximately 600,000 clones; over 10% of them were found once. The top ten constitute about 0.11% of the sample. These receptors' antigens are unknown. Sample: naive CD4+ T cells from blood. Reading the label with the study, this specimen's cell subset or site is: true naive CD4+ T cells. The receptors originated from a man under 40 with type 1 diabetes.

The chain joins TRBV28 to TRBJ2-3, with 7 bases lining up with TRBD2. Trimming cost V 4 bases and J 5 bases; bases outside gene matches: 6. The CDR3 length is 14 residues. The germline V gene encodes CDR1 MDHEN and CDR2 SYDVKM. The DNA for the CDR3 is TGTGCCAGCAGTTCCCCGAGCGGGATAGATACGCAGTATTTT. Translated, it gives CASSSPSGIDTQYF.

The CDR3: CASAPGGETQYF. Written as DNA, the CDR3 is TGCGCCAGCGCTCCGGGAGGAGAGACCCAGTACTTC. V is TRBV5-1 and J is TRBJ2-5, with TRBD2 identical over 7 bases. Trimming took 7 bases from V and 4 from J; bases not matched to a gene: 4. This CDR3 region has 12 residues. Looked up from germline, CDR1 is SGHRS and CDR2 is YFSETQ.

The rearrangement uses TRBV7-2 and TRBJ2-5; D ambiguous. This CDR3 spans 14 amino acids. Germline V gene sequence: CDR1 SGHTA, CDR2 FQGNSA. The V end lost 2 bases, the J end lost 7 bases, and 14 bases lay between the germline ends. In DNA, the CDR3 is TGTGCCAGCAGCTTATCCCCCGCCTCAGGGACCCAGTACTTC. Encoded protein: CASSLSPASGTQYF. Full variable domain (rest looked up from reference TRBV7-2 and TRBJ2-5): GAGVSQSPSNKVTEKGKDVELRCDPISGHTALYWYRQSLGQGLEFLIYFQGNSAPDKSGLPSDRFSAERTGGSVSTLTIQRTQQEDSAVYLCASSLSPASGTQYFGPGTRLLVL.

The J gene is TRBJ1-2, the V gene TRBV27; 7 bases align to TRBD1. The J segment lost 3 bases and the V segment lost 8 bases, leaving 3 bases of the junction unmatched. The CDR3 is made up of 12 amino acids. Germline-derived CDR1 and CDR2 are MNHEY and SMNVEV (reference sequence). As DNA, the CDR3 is TGTGCCAGCTGGACAGGCGACTATGGCTACACCTTC. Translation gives CASWTGDYGYTF.

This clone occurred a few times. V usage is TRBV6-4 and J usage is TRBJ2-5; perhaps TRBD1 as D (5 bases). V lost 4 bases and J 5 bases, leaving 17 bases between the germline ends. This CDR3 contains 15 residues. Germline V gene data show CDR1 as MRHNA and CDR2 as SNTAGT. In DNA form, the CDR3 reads TGTGCCAGCAGTGTGGGGCAGGGAATTGGTGAGACCCAGTACTTC. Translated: CASSVGQGIGETQYF.

The CDR3 nucleotides are TGCAGCGTTGAAGTCAGCCGTGCGGGATACACAGATACGCAGTATTTT. Amino acid sequence: CSVEVSRAGYTDTQYF. This sequence joins TRBV29-1 and TRBJ2-3; TRBD2 might be the D (6 bases). V was shortened by 1 base and J by 2 bases, with 16 bases between the two germline ends. The CDR3 has 16 residues. The germline CDR1 and CDR2 sequences are SQVTM and ANQGSEA.

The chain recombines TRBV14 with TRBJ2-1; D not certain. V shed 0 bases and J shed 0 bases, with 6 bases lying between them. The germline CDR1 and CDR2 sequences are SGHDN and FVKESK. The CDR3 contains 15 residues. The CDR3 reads CASSQDSDSYNEQFF. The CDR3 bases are TGTGCCAGCAGCCAAGATTCGGACTCCTACAATGAGCAGTTCTTC. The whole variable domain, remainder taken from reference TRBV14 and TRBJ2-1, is EAGVTQFPSHSVIEKGQTVTLRCDPISGHDNLYWYRRVMGKEIKFLLHFVKESKQDESGMPNNRFLAERTGGTYSTLKVQPAELEDSGVYFCASSQDSDSYNEQFFGPGTRLTVL.

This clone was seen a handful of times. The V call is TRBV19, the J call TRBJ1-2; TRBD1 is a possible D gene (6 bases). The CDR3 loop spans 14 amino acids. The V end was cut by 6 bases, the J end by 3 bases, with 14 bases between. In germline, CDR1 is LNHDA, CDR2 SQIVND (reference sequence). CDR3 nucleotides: TGTGCCAGTAGCCACCCACCAGGGGACTATGGCTACACCTTC. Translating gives CASSHPPGDYGYTF.

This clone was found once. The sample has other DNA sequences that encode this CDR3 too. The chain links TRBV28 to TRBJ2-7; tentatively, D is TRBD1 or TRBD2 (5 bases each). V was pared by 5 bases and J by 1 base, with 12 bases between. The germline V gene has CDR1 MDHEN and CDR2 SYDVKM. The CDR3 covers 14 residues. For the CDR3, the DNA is TGTGCCAGCAGTCTCGGGACGCCTTCCTACGAGCAGTACTTC. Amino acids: CASSLGTPSYEQYF.

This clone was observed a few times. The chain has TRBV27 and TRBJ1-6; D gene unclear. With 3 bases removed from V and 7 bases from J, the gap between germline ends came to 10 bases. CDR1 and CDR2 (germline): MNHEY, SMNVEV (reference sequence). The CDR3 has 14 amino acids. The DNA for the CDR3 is TGTGCCAGCAGTTTGGAGGGCCCCAATTCACCCCTCCACTTT. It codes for CASSLEGPNSPLHF.

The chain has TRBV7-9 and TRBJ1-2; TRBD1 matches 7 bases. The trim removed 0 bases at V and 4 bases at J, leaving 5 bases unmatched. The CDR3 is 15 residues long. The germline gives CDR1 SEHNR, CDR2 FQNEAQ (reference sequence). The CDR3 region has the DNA TGTGCCAGCAGCTTAGCGGGGACAGCTACCTATGGCTACACCTTC. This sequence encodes CASSLAGTATYGYTF.

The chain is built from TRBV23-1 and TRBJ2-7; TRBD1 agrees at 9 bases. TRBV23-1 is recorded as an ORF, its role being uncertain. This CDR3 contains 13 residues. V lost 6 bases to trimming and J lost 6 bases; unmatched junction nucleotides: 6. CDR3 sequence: CASSGQGRSEQYF. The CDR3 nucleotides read TGCGCCAGCAGCGGACAGGGGCGATCCGAGCAGTACTTC.

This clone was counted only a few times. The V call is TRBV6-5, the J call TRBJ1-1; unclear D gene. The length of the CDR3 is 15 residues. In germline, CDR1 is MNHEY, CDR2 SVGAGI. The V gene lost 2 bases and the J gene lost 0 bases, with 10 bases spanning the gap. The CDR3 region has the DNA TGTGCCAGCAGTTACGGGAGATCTATGAACACTGAAGCTTTCTTT. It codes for CASSYGRSMNTEAFF.

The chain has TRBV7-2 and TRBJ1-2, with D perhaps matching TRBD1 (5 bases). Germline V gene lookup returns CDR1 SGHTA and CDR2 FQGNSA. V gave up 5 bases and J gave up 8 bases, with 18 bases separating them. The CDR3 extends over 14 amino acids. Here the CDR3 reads CASSPPPDNLGYTF. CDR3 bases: TGTGCCAGCAGCCCACCACCGGACAATCTCGGCTACACCTTC.

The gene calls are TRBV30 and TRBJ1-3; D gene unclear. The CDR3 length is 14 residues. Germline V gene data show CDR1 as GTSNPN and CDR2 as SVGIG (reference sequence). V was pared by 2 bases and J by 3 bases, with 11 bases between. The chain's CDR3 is CAWSRGIGGNTIYF. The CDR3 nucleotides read TGTGCCTGGAGTCGAGGTATAGGTGGAAACACCATATATTTT.

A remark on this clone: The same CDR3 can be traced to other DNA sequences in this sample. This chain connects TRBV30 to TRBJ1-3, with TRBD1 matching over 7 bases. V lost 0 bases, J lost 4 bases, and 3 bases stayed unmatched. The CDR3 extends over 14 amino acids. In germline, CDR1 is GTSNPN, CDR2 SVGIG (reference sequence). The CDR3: CAWSVPGGGNTIYF. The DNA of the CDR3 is TGTGCCTGGAGTGTCCCAGGGGGAGGAAACACCATATATTTT.

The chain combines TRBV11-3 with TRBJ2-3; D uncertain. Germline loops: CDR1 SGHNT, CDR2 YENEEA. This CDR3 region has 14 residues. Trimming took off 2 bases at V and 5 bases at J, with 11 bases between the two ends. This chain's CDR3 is CASSLNFGGDTQYF. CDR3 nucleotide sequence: TGTGCCAGCAGCTTAAATTTTGGCGGAGATACGCAGTATTTT.

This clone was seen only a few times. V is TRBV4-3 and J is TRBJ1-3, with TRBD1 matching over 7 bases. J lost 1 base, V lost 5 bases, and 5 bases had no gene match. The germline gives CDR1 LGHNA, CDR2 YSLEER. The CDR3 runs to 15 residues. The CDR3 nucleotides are TGCGCCAGCAGCGCAGGGGGTACATCTGGAAACACCATATATTTT. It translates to CASSAGGTSGNTIYF.

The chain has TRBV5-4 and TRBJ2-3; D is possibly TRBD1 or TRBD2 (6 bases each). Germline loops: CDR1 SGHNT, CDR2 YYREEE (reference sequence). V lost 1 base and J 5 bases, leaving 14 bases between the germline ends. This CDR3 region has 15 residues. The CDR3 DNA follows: TGTGCCAGCAGCTTGAGGGGGGAAGGGCTAGATACGCAGTATTTT. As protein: CASSLRGEGLDTQYF.

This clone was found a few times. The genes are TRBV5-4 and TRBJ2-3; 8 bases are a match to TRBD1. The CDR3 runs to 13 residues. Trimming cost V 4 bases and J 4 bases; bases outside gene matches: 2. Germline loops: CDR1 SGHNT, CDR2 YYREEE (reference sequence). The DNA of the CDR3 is TGTGCCAGCAGCAGGACAGGGTCAGATACGCAGTATTTT. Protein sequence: CASSRTGSDTQYF.

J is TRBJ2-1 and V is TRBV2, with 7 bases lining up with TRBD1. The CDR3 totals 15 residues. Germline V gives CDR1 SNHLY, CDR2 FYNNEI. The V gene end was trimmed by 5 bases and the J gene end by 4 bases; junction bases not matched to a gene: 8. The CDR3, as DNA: TGTGCCAGCAGTCGACAGGGAAAACCTTACAATGAGCAGTTCTTC. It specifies CASSRQGKPYNEQFF.